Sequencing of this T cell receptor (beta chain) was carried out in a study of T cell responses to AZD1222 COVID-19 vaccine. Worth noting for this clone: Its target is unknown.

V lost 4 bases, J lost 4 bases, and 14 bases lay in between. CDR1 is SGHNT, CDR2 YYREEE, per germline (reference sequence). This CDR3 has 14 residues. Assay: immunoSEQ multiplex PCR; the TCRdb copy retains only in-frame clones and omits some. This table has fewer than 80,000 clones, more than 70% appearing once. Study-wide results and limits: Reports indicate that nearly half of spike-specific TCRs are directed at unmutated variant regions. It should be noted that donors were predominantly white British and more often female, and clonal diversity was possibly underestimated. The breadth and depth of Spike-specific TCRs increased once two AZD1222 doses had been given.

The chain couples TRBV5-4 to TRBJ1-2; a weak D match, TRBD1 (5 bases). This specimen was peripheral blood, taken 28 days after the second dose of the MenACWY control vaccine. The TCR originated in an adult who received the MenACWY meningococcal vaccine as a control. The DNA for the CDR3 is TGTGCCAGCAGCCCTGAACAGGTTATCTATGGCTACACCTTC. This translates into CASSPEQVIYGYTF.